This note documents a single T cell receptor beta chain sequence. Germline values: CDR1 DFQATT, CDR2 SNEGSKA (reference sequence). The CDR3 totals 16 residues. Trimming took 3 bases from V and 5 from J; bases not matched to a gene: 9. Membership in each cohort depended on participant-reported clinical history. Cohort 3 donors counted as recovered after two negative PCRs, clearance, or resolved symptoms. This entry comes from a study of blood T cell repertoires in COVID-19. Looking at the study overall: COVID-19 samples collected from the United States, Italy and Spain covered acute and convalescent phases. The cDNA or gDNA used as material had been derived from T cells, B-cell-depleted T cells, or PBMCs.

The table came from immunoSEQ multiplex PCR; TCRdb's copy has only in-frame clones and leaves some out. The sample comprises more than 300,000 clones, 87% of which are singletons, and 5.5% to 7% rests with the top ten. The chain recombines TRBV20-1 with TRBJ2-3; 12 bases agree with TRBD2. The sample was PBMCs or T cells enriched from blood (not recorded which). This TCR came from a woman aged 25 to 39 who had recovered from COVID-19. The CDR3 loop reads CSASGWLAGGQDTQYF. In nucleotides, the CDR3 is TGCAGTGCTAGTGGCTGGCTAGCGGGGGGGCAAGATACGCAGTATTTT.